Reported below is one TCR beta chain. What it recognizes is unknown. One junction end disagrees with the germline gene, perhaps due to a read error. The sample belongs to a study of CD8 T cells in ankylosing spondylitis. Study results and caveats: Earlier authors reported some of these motif variants in reactive arthritis synovial fluid and blood. Seemingly characteristic of ankylosing spondylitis blood was a TCR beta motif consisting of about 8 highly homologous variants. The clones that were linked to disease were reported to be significantly enriched in matched synovial fluid samples from ankylosing spondylitis patients. Disease-linked clones displayed a CD8+ phenotype and appeared relatively rarely in peripheral blood.

MiXCR, run by TCRdb on the 5' RACE reads, gives a single entry per CDR3 protein. The data show around 770,000 distinct CDR3 sequences, over 15% seen once. The CDR3 sequence is 14 residues long. Germline V gene sequence: CDR1 KGHSH, CDR2 LQKENI. The chain has TRBV18 and TRBJ2-5, with D tentatively TRBD2 (5 bases). The sample consisted of blood, either unsorted or a sorted T cell fraction (not recorded which). This TCR was sampled from a male donor with ankylosing spondylitis. The CDR3 DNA sequence: TGTGGCAGCTCACCAATTACTAGTGGAGAGACCCAGTACTTC. This gives the protein CGSSPITSGETQYF.